A single sample is the source of the 26 T cell receptor beta chains below, sequenced in a study of blood T cell repertoires in COVID-19. TCRdb's table, derived via immunoSEQ multiplex PCR, lists solely in-frame clones and lacks some. The sample lists about 210,000 clones; around 81% were seen once. The specimen was PBMCs or T cells enriched from blood (not recorded which). These TCRs come from a woman between 45 and 60 years old with acute COVID-19.

The V gene is TRBV3-1 (or the pseudogene TRBV3-2), the J gene TRBJ2-1, with TRBD2 as a possible D gene (6 bases). With 1 base removed from V and 10 bases from J, the gap between germline ends came to 11 bases. The length of the CDR3 is 13 residues. Germline CDR1 LGHDT, CDR2 YNNKEL (reference sequence). The CDR3 DNA is TGTGCCAGCAGCCAAGTTCTGGCGGGGGAGCAGTTCTTC. Protein: CASSQVLAGEQFF.

V is TRBV29-1 and J is TRBJ1-1; D may be TRBD1 (5 bases). CDR3 length: 13 residues. The germline CDR1 and CDR2 sequences are SQVTM and ANQGSEA. Trimming removed 8 bases from V and 3 bases from J, with 16 bases in between. CDR3 nucleotide sequence: TGCAGCCCCCTAGTTTTAGGGGACACTGAAGCTTTCTTT. Its translation is CSPLVLGDTEAFF.

The rearrangement links TRBV29-1 to TRBJ2-3; 12 positions match TRBD2. The CDR3 loop spans 14 amino acids. V trimming: 7 bases; J trimming: 7 bases; junction bases outside the gene matches: 9. Germline CDR1 reads SQVTM; CDR2 reads ANQGSEA. The CDR3 loop reads CSARGLAGTYTQYF. The CDR3 coding sequence is TGCAGCGCCCGGGGACTAGCGGGTACATATACGCAGTATTTT.

This chain links TRBV6-5 with TRBJ1-1; D not certain. CDR1 and CDR2 (germline): MNHEY, SVGAGI. Trimming cost V 7 bases and J 2 bases, with 11 bases left between them. This CDR3 spans 13 amino acids. CDR3 region: CASNTDINTEAFF. In DNA, the CDR3 is TGTGCCAGCAATACCGACATTAACACTGAAGCTTTCTTT.

This clone appeared once. The CDR3 spells CASRLQGAGGYTF. CDR3 nucleotides: TGTGCCAGCAGATTACAGGGGGCCGGTGGCTACACCTTC. This rearrangement joins TRBV3-1 (or the pseudogene TRBV3-2) to TRBJ1-2, with TRBD1 matching 9 bases. V lost 6 bases, J lost 7 bases, and 6 bases stayed unmatched. CDR1 and CDR2 from the germline V gene are LGHDT and YNNKEL (reference sequence). The CDR3 length is 13 residues.

This clone was seen a single time. The rearrangement uses TRBV19 and TRBJ2-1; D is perhaps TRBD2 (6 bases). Trimming cost V 11 bases and J 9 bases, with 20 bases left between them. This CDR3 spans 13 amino acids. Germline V CDR1 and CDR2: LNHDA, SQIVND (reference sequence). The CDR3: CAGSETRSGEQFF. The DNA of the CDR3 is TGTGCCGGCTCAGAGACTAGATCGGGTGAGCAGTTCTTC. Together with reference TRBV19 and TRBJ2-1, the CDR3 gives the full variable domain: DGGITQSPKYLFRKEGQNVTLSCEQNLNHDAMYWYRQDPGQGLRLIYYSQIVNDFQKGDIAEGYSVSREKKESFPLTVTSAQKNPTAFYLCAGSETRSGEQFFGPGTRLTVL.

This sequence joins TRBV5-5 and TRBJ2-7; D is possibly TRBD1 (6 bases). V lost 4 bases and J 6 bases, leaving 14 bases between the germline ends. This CDR3 spans 13 amino acids. The V gene's germline CDR1 is SGHKS and CDR2 YYEKEE (reference sequence). The CDR3 DNA sequence: TGTGCCAGCAGCACATCAGGGGCCACCGAGCAGTACTTC. Encoded protein: CASSTSGATEQYF.

V is TRBV9 and J is TRBJ1-1, with D possibly TRBD1 on 5 matching bases. Germline values: CDR1 SGDLS, CDR2 YYNGEE. This CDR3 comprises 16 residues. Trimming left V 3 bases short and J 0 bases short, with 15 bases between. CDR3 sequence reads: CASSGPPGVMNTEAFF. The CDR3 coding sequence is TGTGCCAGCAGCGGACCCCCGGGGGTGATGAACACTGAAGCTTTCTTT.

The chain employs TRBV4-1 and TRBJ2-7; 14 bases are shared with TRBD2. From germline, CDR1 is MGHRA and CDR2 YSYEKL. The CDR3 is 17 residues long. V shed 4 bases and J 5 bases; nucleotides not matched to a gene: 10. In DNA form, the CDR3 reads TGCGCCAGCAGCCCCCTGACTAGCGGGAGGGCCAGAGACGAGCAGTACTTC. Translating gives CASSPLTSGRARDEQYF.

The rearrangement links TRBV19 to TRBJ1-5, with D unresolved. The germline V gene has CDR1 LNHDA and CDR2 SQIVND (reference sequence). The ends were cut back, 3 bases at V and 9 bases at J, with 18 bases in the middle. The CDR3 loop spans 15 amino acids. The CDR3 sequence is CASSMVRLSVGPQHF. For the CDR3, the DNA is TGTGCCAGTAGTATGGTCAGGCTGTCTGTCGGGCCCCAGCATTTT.

This chain uses TRBV12-3 or TRBV12-4 with TRBJ2-1; D gene uncertain. Deletions cut 6 bases from V and 9 bases from J, with 9 bases between. CDR3 size: 11 residues. CDR3 DNA sequence: TGTGCCAGCAGCCCCTCCCGTGAGCAGTTCTTC. Protein product: CASSPSREQFF.

This clone was detected a few times. The V and J genes are TRBV20-1 and TRBJ2-5; D ambiguous. Germline CDR1 reads DFQATT; CDR2 reads SNEGSKA (reference sequence). CDR3 size: 11 residues. The V gene lost 4 bases and the J gene lost 2 bases, with 5 bases spanning the gap. CDR3 protein: CSAIRQETQYF. DNA for the CDR3: TGCAGTGCTATCAGGCAAGAGACCCAGTACTTC.

The chain couples TRBV7-2 to TRBJ2-3; 8 bases fit TRBD2. Germline assignment: CDR1 SGHTA and CDR2 FQGNSA. The CDR3 totals 17 residues. The junction had 7 bases not matched to a gene; V was cut back by 1 base and J by 1 base. CDR3 amino acids: CASSLVRGGPGTDTQYF. CDR3 in DNA: TGTGCCAGCAGCTTAGTTCGCGGGGGGCCTGGCACAGATACGCAGTATTTT.

This sequence joins TRBV4-3 and TRBJ1-6, with 9 positions matching TRBD1. V lost 1 base, J lost 4 bases, and 2 bases stayed unmatched. This CDR3 comprises 16 residues. Per germline, CDR1 LGHNA and CDR2 YSLEER. This CDR3 reads CASSQVGQGYNSPLHF. CDR3 DNA: TGCGCCAGCAGCCAAGTAGGACAGGGGTATAATTCACCCCTCCACTTT.

The chain links TRBV28 to TRBJ1-1; weak D call: TRBD1 (6 bases). CDR1 and CDR2 from the germline V gene are MDHEN and SYDVKM. CDR3 length equals 15 residues. The V end lost 4 bases, the J end lost 4 bases, and 16 bases lay between the germline ends. DNA for the CDR3: TGTGCCAGCAGTTACATGAAACAGGGCGGCACTGAAGCTTTCTTT. Translated, it gives CASSYMKQGGTEAFF.

This chain joins TRBV24-1 and TRBJ2-5, with TRBD2 identical over 9 bases. The CDR3 spans 15 residues. The germline CDR1 and CDR2 sequences are KGHDR and SFDVKD. V lost 3 bases to trimming and J lost 5 bases; unmatched junction nucleotides: 6. The CDR3 is CATSDGGRAWETQYF. CDR3 sequence (DNA): TGTGCCACCAGTGATGGCGGGAGGGCCTGGGAGACCCAGTACTTC.

The rearrangement uses TRBV7-9 and TRBJ2-1; TRBD2 aligns across 8 bases. The germline V gene encodes CDR1 SEHNR and CDR2 FQNEAQ (reference sequence). The CDR3 sequence is 15 residues long. V lost 6 bases to trimming and J lost 0 bases; unmatched junction nucleotides: 4. This CDR3 is CASRIAGSSYNEQFF. The CDR3 DNA reads as TGTGCCAGCAGAATAGCGGGAAGCTCCTACAATGAGCAGTTCTTC.

The V and J genes are TRBV29-1 and TRBJ1-5; D remains ambiguous. CDR1 is SQVTM, CDR2 ANQGSEA, per germline. V lost 5 bases and J lost 4, with 9 bases in between. CDR3 length: 12 residues. As DNA, the CDR3 is TGCAGCGTTTCTGAGGGAAATCAGCCCCAGCATTTT. Translation gives CSVSEGNQPQHF.

CDR3 in amino acids: CASSRQGIRNTEAFF. The CDR3 bases are TGTGCCAGCAGTCGTCAGGGGATAAGGAACACTGAAGCTTTCTTT. The chain recombines TRBV6-2 or TRBV6-3 with TRBJ1-1; tentative D call: TRBD1 (6 bases). The CDR3 extends over 15 amino acids. Trimming removed 5 bases at V and 1 base at J, with 14 bases between. Germline CDR1 and CDR2: MNHEY and SVGEGT.

V usage is TRBV2 and J usage is TRBJ2-2; D possibly corresponds to TRBD2 (5 bases). Trimming removed 2 bases at V and 3 bases at J, with 7 bases between. CDR3 length: 14 residues. The germline V gene has CDR1 SNHLY and CDR2 FYNNEI. The CDR3 sequence: CASSETGYTGELFF. DNA for the CDR3: TGTGCCAGCAGTGAAACGGGGTACACCGGGGAGCTGTTTTTT.

This chain connects TRBV29-1 to TRBJ2-7; maybe TRBD2 (6 bases). Trimming removed 6 bases from V and 3 bases from J, with 21 bases in between. Germline V gene data show CDR1 as SQVTM and CDR2 as ANQGSEA. The CDR3 is 15 amino acids. The CDR3 sequence: CSVGGGAVSRYEQYF. CDR3 nucleotides: TGCAGCGTGGGGGGTGGGGCGGTCTCCCGCTACGAGCAGTACTTC.

This chain links TRBV5-8 with TRBJ1-6, with no clear D. Trimming shortened V by 0 bases and J by 7 bases, and 14 bases separated the two germline ends. This CDR3 is built from 16 residues. Germline assignment: CDR1 SGHTS and CDR2 YDEGEE. The CDR3 coding sequence is TGTGCCAGCAGCTTGGAGCTGGGCCAGACCAATTCACCCCTCCACTTT. This translates into CASSLELGQTNSPLHF.

V is TRBV19 and J is TRBJ1-2; 8 nucleotides agree with TRBD1. In germline, CDR1 is LNHDA, CDR2 SQIVND (reference sequence). The CDR3 is 13 amino acids. Trimming took 5 bases from V and 8 from J; bases not matched to a gene: 7. CDR3 DNA sequence: TGTGCCAGTAGTCAAGACAGGGGAGGCGGCTACACCTTC. It translates to CASSQDRGGGYTF.

This clone was picked up one time. The rearrangement joins TRBV7-2 to TRBJ2-5, with TRBD2 identical over 11 bases. Germline CDR1 is SGHTA and CDR2 is FQGNSA. The CDR3 length is 18 residues. V shed 5 bases and J 7 bases; nucleotides not matched to a gene: 18. The DNA for the CDR3 is TGTGCCAGCAGCATTAGCGGGGGGGCCGGTTTTACTATTGGGACCCAGTACTTC. Encoded protein: CASSISGGAGFTIGTQYF. The whole variable domain, filled in from reference TRBV7-2 and TRBJ2-5, reads GAGVSQSPSNKVTEKGKDVELRCDPISGHTALYWYRQSLGQGLEFLIYFQGNSAPDKSGLPSDRFSAERTGGSVSTLTIQRTQQEDSAVYLCASSISGGAGFTIGTQYFGPGTRLLVL.

The chain combines TRBV14 with TRBJ1-2; D is perhaps TRBD1 (6 bases). Germline CDR1 and CDR2: SGHDN and FVKESK. The V gene lost 3 bases and the J gene lost 2 bases, with 28 bases spanning the gap. The length of the CDR3 is 20 residues. The CDR3 is CASSHSWLGQDKSENYGYTF. CDR3 DNA: TGTGCCAGCAGCCACTCCTGGTTGGGACAAGACAAAAGCGAGAACTATGGCTACACCTTC.

This rearrangement joins TRBV12-3 or TRBV12-4 to TRBJ2-7, with 8 bases matching TRBD1. The trim removed 2 bases at V and 11 bases at J, leaving 5 bases unmatched. This CDR3 is 12 amino acids long. CDR3 amino acids: CASSLTTGVKYF. The CDR3 DNA sequence: TGTGCCAGCAGTTTAACGACAGGGGTAAAGTACTTC.